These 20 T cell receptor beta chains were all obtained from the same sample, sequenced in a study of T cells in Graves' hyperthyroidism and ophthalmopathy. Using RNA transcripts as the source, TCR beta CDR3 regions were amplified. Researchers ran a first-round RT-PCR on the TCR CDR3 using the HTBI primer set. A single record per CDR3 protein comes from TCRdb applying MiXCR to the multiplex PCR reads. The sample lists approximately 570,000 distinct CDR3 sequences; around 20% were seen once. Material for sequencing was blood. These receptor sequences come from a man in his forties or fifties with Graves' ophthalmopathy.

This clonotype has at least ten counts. DNA for the CDR3: TGTGCCAGCAGTTACAAGCGGGACGGCGAGCAGTACTTC. Translated: CASSYKRDGEQYF. The rearrangement uses TRBV12-3 or TRBV12-4 and TRBJ2-7; 7 nucleotides match TRBD2. The V gene end was trimmed by 4 bases and the J gene end by 6 bases; junction bases not matched to a gene: 6. The CDR3 runs 13 residues.

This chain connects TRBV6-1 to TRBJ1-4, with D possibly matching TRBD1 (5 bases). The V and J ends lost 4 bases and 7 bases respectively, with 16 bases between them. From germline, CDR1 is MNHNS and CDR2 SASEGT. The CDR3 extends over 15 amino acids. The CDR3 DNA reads TGTGCCAGCAGTGGAAGGGACGGCCTGGCTGAAAAACTGTTTTTT. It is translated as CASSGRDGLAEKLFF.

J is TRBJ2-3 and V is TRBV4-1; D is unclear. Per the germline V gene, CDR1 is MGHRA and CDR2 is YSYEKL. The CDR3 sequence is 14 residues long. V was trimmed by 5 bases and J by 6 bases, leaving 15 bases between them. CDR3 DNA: TGCGCCAGCAGCGCTCTAACTCAAAGGGATACGCAGTATTTT. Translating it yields CASSALTQRDTQYF.

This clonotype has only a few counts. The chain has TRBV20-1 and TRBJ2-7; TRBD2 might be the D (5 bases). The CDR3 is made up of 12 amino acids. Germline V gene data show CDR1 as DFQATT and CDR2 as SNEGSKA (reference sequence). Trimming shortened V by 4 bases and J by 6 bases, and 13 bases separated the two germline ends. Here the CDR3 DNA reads TGCAGTGCTATTAGAGGGAGCAGCGAGCAGTACTTC. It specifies CSAIRGSSEQYF.

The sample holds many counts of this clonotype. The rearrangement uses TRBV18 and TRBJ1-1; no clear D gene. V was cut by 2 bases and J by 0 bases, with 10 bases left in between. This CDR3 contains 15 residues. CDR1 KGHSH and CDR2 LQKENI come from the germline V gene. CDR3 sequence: CASSPISQMNTEAFF. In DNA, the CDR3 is TGTGCCAGCTCACCAATTTCGCAGATGAACACTGAAGCTTTCTTT.

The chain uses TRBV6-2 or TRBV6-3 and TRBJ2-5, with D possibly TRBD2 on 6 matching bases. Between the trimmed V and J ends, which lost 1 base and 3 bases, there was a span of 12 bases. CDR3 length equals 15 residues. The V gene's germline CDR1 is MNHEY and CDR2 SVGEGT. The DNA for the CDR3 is TGTGCCAGCAGTTACTTGGAACGGGAGAAAGAGACCCAGTACTTC. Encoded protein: CASSYLEREKETQYF.

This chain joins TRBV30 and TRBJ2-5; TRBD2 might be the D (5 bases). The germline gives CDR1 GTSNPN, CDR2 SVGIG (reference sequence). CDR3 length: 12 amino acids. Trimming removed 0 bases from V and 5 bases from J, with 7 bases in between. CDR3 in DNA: TGTGCCTGGAGTGTTAGCGTCGAGACCCAGTACTTC. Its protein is CAWSVSVETQYF.

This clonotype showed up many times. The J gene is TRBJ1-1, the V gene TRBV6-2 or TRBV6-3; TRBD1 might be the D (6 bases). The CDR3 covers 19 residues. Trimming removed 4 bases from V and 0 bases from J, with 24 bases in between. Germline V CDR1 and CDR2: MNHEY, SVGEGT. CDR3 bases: TGTGCCAGCAGTTCATCTACCTTACTTCGGACAGCCATGAACACTGAAGCTTTCTTT. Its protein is CASSSSTLLRTAMNTEAFF.

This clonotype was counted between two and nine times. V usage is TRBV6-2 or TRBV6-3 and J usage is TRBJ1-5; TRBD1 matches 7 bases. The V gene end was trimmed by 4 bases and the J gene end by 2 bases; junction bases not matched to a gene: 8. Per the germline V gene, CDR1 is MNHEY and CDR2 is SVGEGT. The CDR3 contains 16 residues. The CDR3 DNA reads TGTGCCAGCAGTTCCCCGACAGGGTTCGGCAATCAGCCCCAGCATTTT. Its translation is CASSSPTGFGNQPQHF.

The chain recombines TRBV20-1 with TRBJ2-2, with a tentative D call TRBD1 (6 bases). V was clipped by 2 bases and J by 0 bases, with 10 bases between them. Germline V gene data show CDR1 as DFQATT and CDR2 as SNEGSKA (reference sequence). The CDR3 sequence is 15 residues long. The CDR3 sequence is CSARRDNTNTGELFF. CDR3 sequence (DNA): TGCAGTGCTAGACGGGACAACACGAACACCGGGGAGCTGTTTTTT.

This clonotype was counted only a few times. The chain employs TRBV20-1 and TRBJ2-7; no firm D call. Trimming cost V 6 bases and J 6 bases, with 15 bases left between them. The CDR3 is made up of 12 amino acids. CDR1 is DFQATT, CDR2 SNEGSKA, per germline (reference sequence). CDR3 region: CSAPKGILEQYF. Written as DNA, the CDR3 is TGCAGTGCCCCAAAGGGAATCCTCGAGCAGTACTTC.

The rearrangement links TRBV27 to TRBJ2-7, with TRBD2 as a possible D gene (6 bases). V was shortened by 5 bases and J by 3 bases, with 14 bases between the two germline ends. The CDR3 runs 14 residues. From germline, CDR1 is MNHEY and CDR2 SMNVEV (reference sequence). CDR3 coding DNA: TGTGCCAGCAGTACCGGACGGGAGCTCTACGAGCAGTACTTC. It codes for CASSTGRELYEQYF.

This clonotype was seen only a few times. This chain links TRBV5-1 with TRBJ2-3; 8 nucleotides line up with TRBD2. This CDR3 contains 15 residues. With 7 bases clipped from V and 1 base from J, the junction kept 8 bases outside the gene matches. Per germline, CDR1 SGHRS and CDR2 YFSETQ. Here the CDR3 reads CASGSGGPGTDTQYF. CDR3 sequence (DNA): TGCGCCAGCGGCTCGGGAGGGCCGGGCACAGATACGCAGTATTTT.

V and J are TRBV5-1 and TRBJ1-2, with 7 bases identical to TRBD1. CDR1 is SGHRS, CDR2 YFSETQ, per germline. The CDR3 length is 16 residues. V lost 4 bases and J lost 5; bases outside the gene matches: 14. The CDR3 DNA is TGCGCCAGCAGCCTCGGGGACAGCCCCAGGGGTTATGGCTACACCTTC. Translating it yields CASSLGDSPRGYGYTF. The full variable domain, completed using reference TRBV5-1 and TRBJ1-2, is KAGVTQTPRYLIKTRGQQVTLSCSPISGHRSVSWYQQTPGQGLQFLFEYFSETQRNKGNFPGRFSGRQFSNSRSEMNVSTLELGDSALYLCASSLGDSPRGYGYTFGSGTRLTVV.

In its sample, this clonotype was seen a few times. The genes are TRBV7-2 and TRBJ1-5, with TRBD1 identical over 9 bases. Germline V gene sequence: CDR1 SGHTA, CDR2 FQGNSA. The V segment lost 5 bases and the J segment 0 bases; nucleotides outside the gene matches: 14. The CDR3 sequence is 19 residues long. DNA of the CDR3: TGTGCCAGCAGCCCCGAAAAGTGGACAGGGGAAGATAGCAATCAGCCCCAGCATTTT. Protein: CASSPEKWTGEDSNQPQHF. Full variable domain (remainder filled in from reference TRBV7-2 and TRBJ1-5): GAGVSQSPSNKVTEKGKDVELRCDPISGHTALYWYRQSLGQGLEFLIYFQGNSAPDKSGLPSDRFSAERTGGSVSTLTIQRTQQEDSAVYLCASSPEKWTGEDSNQPQHFGDGTRLSIL.

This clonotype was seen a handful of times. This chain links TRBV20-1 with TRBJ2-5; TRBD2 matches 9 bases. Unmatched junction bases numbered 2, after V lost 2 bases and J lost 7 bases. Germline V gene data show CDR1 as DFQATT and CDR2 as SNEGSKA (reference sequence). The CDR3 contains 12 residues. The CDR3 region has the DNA TGCAGTGCTAGACTAGCGGGGTGGACCCAGTACTTC. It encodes CSARLAGWTQYF.

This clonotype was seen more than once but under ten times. CDR3 bases: TGTGCCAGCAGCATCCCCGGGGGGGAGCAGTTCTTC. Translated: CASSIPGGEQFF. The rearrangement uses TRBV9 and TRBJ2-1; TRBD2 matches at 7 bases. Per the germline V gene, CDR1 is SGDLS and CDR2 is YYNGEE. The CDR3 length is 12 residues. J was trimmed by 10 bases and V by 4 bases; bases with no gene match: 5.

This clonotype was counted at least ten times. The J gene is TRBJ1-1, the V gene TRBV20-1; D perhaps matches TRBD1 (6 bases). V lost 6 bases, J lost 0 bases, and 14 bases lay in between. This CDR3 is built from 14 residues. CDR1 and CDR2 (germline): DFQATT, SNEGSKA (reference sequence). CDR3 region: CSATLSGVNTEAFF. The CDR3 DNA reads TGCAGTGCGACGCTTTCAGGGGTGAACACTGAAGCTTTCTTT.

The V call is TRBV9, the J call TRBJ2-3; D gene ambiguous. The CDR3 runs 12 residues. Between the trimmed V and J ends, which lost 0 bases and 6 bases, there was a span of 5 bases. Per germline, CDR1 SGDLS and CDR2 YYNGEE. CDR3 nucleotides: TGTGCCAGCAGCGTAGCGAGCGATACGCAGTATTTT. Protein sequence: CASSVASDTQYF.

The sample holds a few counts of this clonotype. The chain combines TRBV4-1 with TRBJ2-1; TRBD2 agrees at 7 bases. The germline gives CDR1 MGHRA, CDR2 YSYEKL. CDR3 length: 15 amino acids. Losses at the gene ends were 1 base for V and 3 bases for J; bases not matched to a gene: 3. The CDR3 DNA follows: TGCGCCAGCAGCCAAGCGAGCGGGATCTACAATGAGCAGTTCTTC. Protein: CASSQASGIYNEQFF.